This is a list of T cell receptor beta chains from one sample in a study of OX40 agonist ivuxolimab in advanced cancers. Produced via immunoSEQ multiplex PCR; TCRdb's table is partial and in-frame only. The sample holds about 41,000 clones, about 81% seen once. The specimen was CD4+ or CD8+ T cells sorted from blood, collected in a trial of the OX40 agonist ivuxolimab. Receptor source: an adult with an advanced solid tumor such as melanoma, head and neck, liver or kidney cancer. Each CDR3 is given without its conserved first and last residue.

>TRBJ2-6|TRBV7-2
ASSLSGRASGANVLT
>TRBJ2-5|TRBV7-9
ASSLPGTSGSQTQY
>TRBJ1-1|TRBV29-1
SALDSLNTEAF
>TRBJ2-1|TRBV13
ASSPTVGTGAYNEQF
>TRBJ2-3|TRBV11-3
ASSLYEGETDTQY
>TRBJ1-3|TRBV30
AWSPKGNTIY
>TRBJ2-2|TRBV27
ASTRQAANTGELF
>TRBJ1-1|TRBV5-4
ASSLGQGAGNTEAF
>TRBJ2-7|TRBV18
ASSPRQGSRYEQY
>TRBJ2-7|TRBV7-9
ASSLAGTGGYEQY
>TRBJ1-5|TRBV2
ASRQGENQPQH
>TRBJ1-2|TRBV6-6
ASSVDRGGVGYT
>TRBJ2-1|TRBV5-4
ASSLTSGYYNEQF
>TRBJ1-2|TRBV5-1
ASRWGGNYGYT
>TRBJ2-1|TRBV7-8
ASGTGTQFYNEQF
>TRBJ1-1|TRBV6-1
ASSVPGGGRNEAF
>TRBJ2-1|TRBV5-1
ATSPGSANEQF
>TRBJ2-2|TRBV7-9
ASGLLGTGELF
>TRBJ1-2|TRBV6-4
ASSDPDRAGYT
>TRBJ2-7|TRBV5-6
ASTPALRTGDEQY
>TRBJ2-1|TRBV7-3
ASSFYRLGGEQF
>TRBJ1-1|TRBV25-1
ASSEPMGQGNTEAF
>TRBJ2-3|TRBV9
ASSVDTTRASNTQY
>TRBJ2-3|TRBV18
ASSPSDTQY
>TRBJ2-1|TRBV4-1
ASSQPPLAVAYNEQF
>TRBJ1-3|TRBV7-2
ASSSTGGAGNTIY
>TRBJ2-1|TRBV14
ASSPRSLDEQF
>TRBJ2-1|TRBV4-1
ASSQGVAVTYNGQF
>TRBJ2-3|TRBV28
ASSLLGGSLDTQY
>TRBJ1-2|TRBV2
ASSPGPRYGYT
>TRBJ2-7|TRBV5-6
ASSSGGPAGGPYEQY
>TRBJ1-3|TRBV19
ASSQSRNTIY